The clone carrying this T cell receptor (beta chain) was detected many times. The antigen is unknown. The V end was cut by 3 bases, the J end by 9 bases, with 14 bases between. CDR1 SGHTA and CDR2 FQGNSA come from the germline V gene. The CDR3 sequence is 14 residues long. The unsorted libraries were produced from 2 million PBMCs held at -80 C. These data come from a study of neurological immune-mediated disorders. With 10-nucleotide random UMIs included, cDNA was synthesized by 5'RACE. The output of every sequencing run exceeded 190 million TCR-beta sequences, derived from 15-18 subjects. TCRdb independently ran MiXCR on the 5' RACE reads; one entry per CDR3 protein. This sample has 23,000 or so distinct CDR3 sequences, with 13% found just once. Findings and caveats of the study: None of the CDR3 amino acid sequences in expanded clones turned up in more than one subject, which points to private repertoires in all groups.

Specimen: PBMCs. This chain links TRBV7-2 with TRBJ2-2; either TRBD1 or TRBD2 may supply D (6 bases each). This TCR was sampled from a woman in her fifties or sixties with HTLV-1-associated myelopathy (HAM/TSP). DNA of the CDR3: TGTGCCAGCAGCTTCCGAGGGGGGTTCCGGGAGCTGTTTTTT. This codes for CASSFRGGFRELFF.